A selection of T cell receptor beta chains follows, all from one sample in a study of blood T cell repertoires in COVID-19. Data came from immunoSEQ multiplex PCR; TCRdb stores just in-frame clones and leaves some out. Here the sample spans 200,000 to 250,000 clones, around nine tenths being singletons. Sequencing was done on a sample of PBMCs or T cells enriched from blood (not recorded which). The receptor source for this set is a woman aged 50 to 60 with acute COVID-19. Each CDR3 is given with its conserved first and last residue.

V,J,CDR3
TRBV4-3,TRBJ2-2,CASSQLLPGLAGGRGELFF
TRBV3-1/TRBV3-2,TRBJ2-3,CASSRGEGAYTDTQYF
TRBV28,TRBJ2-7,CASSITGTGAFEQYF
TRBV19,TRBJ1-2,CASREGGARGYTF
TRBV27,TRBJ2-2,CASSSSGWGMGELFF
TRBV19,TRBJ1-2,CASSIGQGSFSGYTF
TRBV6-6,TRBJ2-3,CASRQTSVTDTQYF
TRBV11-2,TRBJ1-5,CASSLGPGAAMQPQHF
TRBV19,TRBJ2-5,CASSIGGLAGVETQYF
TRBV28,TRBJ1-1,CASSPGTGGITEAFF
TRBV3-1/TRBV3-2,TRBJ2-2,CASSQWAGGTGELFF
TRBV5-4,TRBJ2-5,CASSLDLVQLETQYF
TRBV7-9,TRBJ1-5,CASSLGGFRNQPQHF
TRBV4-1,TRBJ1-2,CASSKWDRDYGYTF
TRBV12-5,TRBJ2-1,CASGLGLAGGTYNEQFF
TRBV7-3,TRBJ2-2,CASSPLGVAGLNTGELFF
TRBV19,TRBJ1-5,CASTSLDRGYQPQHF
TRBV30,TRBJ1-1,CAWGTGGGNTEAFF
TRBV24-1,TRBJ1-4,CATSEEGGGEKLFF
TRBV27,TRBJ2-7,CASSLTGGTRVFFYEQYF
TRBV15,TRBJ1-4,CATSRDYTGGNEKLFF
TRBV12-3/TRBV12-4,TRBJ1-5,CASRGGGNQPQHF
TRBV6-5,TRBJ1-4,CASSRQGAGEKLFF
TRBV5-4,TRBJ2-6,CASSLADRGRWSGANVLTF
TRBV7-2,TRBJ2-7,CASSLAGTGGYEQYF
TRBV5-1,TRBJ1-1,CASSLAQGKNTEAFF
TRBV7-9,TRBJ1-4,CASSLGQGVDEKLFF
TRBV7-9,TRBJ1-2,CASSLEREADF
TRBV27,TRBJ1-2,CASSLGTGGIVGYTF
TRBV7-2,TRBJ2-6,CASSFSGGGANVLTF
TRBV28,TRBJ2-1,CASTSPSGPEQFF
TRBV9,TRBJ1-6,CASSQGDTSLILHF